These 29 T cell receptor beta chains came from one sample sequenced in a study of patients and donors after allogeneic stem cell transplantation. TCRdb reanalysed the RT-PCR reads using MiXCR and keeps one entry per CDR3 protein. This repertoire shows more than 150,000 distinct CDR3 sequences, approximately 24% found once; its top ten account for roughly a quarter. The sequenced sample consisted of blood, either unsorted or a sorted T cell fraction (not recorded which). Receptors originate from a human donor who was either an allogeneic HSCT recipient or a stem cell or donor lymphocyte infusion donor (not recorded which). It is not recorded whose cells these are; they may come from a transplant donor.

This rearrangement joins TRBV20-1 to TRBJ2-7, with a tentative D call TRBD1 (6 bases). The germline V and J ends were trimmed by 0 bases and 2 bases, with 8 bases remaining between them. CDR3 size: 13 residues. Germline V CDR1 and CDR2: DFQATT, SNEGSKA (reference sequence). The CDR3 loop is CSARDGQTYEQYF. In nucleotides, the CDR3 is TGCAGTGCTAGAGACGGACAGACCTACGAGCAGTACTTC.

The sample holds a few counts of this clonotype. The V gene is TRBV12-3 or TRBV12-4, the J gene TRBJ1-1, with 12 bases lining up with TRBD1. The CDR3 loop spans 20 amino acids. V lost 6 bases and J lost 1; bases outside the gene matches: 18. The CDR3 DNA reads as TGTGCCAGCAGAAGAACTAGTTTCCGGGACAGGGGGCTGGAGAACACTGAAGCTTTCTTT. The encoded protein is CASRRTSFRDRGLENTEAFF.

This clonotype appeared once. V usage is TRBV30 and J usage is TRBJ2-1; 8 bases match TRBD2. V was pared by 8 bases and J by 10 bases, with 7 bases of the junction left unmatched. The CDR3 is 11 residues long. Germline V gene lookup returns CDR1 GTSNPN and CDR2 SVGIG (reference sequence). The CDR3 region is CARGGEVEQFF. In nucleotides, the CDR3 is TGTGCCCGGGGGGGAGAAGTCGAGCAGTTCTTC.

The chain links TRBV12-3 or TRBV12-4 to TRBJ1-5; TRBD1 matches 8 bases. V shed 4 bases, J shed 0 bases, and the junction held 11 bases outside the gene matches. CDR3 length: 18 amino acids. In nucleotides, the CDR3 is TGTGCCAGCAGTTCTACCTCAGGGGGCCCTTATAGCAATCAGCCCCAGCATTTT. Residues: CASSSTSGGPYSNQPQHF.

The V call is TRBV14, the J call TRBJ2-5; the D is unclear. CDR1 is SGHDN, CDR2 FVKESK, per germline. V was pared by 2 bases and J by 6 bases, with 4 bases between. The CDR3 contains 11 residues. CDR3 loop: CASSQTQTQYF. CDR3 coding DNA: TGTGCCAGCAGCCAAACACAGACCCAGTACTTC.

This clonotype was seen a handful of times. The gene calls are TRBV20-1 and TRBJ1-2; D possibly corresponds to TRBD1 (6 bases). The germline V gene encodes CDR1 DFQATT and CDR2 SNEGSKA (reference sequence). V gave up 0 bases and J gave up 6 bases, with 11 bases separating them. The CDR3 extends over 13 amino acids. CDR3 protein: CSARDLQGDGYTF. DNA of the CDR3: TGCAGTGCTAGAGATTTACAGGGTGATGGCTACACCTTC.

CDR3 sequence (DNA): TGTGCCAGCAGTTTAGGTCCGATTGGCGGTCAGCCCCAGCATTTT. This encodes CASSLGPIGGQPQHF. The rearrangement joins TRBV12-3 or TRBV12-4 to TRBJ1-5; the D is unclear. Trimming removed 1 base from V and 6 bases from J, with 13 bases in between. The CDR3 is 15 residues long.

This chain connects TRBV29-1 to TRBJ1-1; TRBD1 matches 8 bases. With 7 bases clipped from V and 5 bases from J, the junction kept 9 bases outside the gene matches. The CDR3 contains 13 residues. CDR1 SQVTM and CDR2 ANQGSEA come from the germline V gene. CDR3 in DNA: TGCAGCGCCTGGGGACAGGTATGGACTGAAGCTTTCTTT. This gives the protein CSAWGQVWTEAFF.

Here the CDR3 reads CSARHGVWDYNEQFF. CDR3 bases: TGCAGTGCGAGGCACGGGGTTTGGGACTACAATGAGCAGTTCTTC. The rearrangement uses TRBV20-1 and TRBJ2-1, with TRBD2 as a possible D gene (5 bases). Trimming took off 6 bases at V and 3 bases at J, with 18 bases between the two ends. The germline gives CDR1 DFQATT, CDR2 SNEGSKA (reference sequence). This CDR3 is 15 amino acids long.

The rearrangement links TRBV6-2 or TRBV6-3 to TRBJ1-4; 10 bases are shared with TRBD1. The CDR3 contains 18 residues. The V and J ends lost 6 bases and 2 bases, in that order; junction bases with no gene match: 12. CDR1 MNHEY and CDR2 SVGEGT come from the germline V gene. CDR3 DNA: TGTGCCAGCAGCTCGCTCCGGGACAGGGGCTCGACTAATGAAAAACTGTTTTTT. It translates to CASSSLRDRGSTNEKLFF.

The chain combines TRBV5-6 with TRBJ1-3; 7 nucleotides agree with TRBD1. The CDR3 has 15 residues. The V segment lost 4 bases and the J segment 0 bases; nucleotides outside the gene matches: 4. The V gene's germline CDR1 is SGHDT and CDR2 YYEEEE. The CDR3 here is CASSPTGISGNTIYF. The CDR3 DNA is TGTGCCAGCAGCCCGACAGGGATCTCTGGAAACACCATATATTTT.

The chain is built from TRBV6-2 or TRBV6-3 and TRBJ2-1; D gene uncertain. Looked up from germline, CDR1 is MNHEY and CDR2 is SVGEGT. Trimming removed 3 bases at V and 0 bases at J, with 9 bases between. The CDR3 loop spans 15 amino acids. The CDR3 coding sequence is TGTGCCAGCAGTTATCCCTTTAACTCCTACAATGAGCAGTTCTTC. It codes for CASSYPFNSYNEQFF.

CDR3 in amino acids: CSARDLDRGVVGYTF. CDR3 DNA sequence: TGCAGTGCTAGAGATCTTGACAGGGGGGTAGTGGGCTACACCTTC. The V call is TRBV20-1, the J call TRBJ1-2; TRBD1 matches 9 bases. CDR1 is DFQATT, CDR2 SNEGSKA, per germline (reference sequence). V shed 0 bases, J shed 8 bases, and the junction held 10 bases outside the gene matches. The CDR3 sequence is 15 residues long.

This clonotype was picked up a small number of times. J is TRBJ2-4 and V is TRBV18; 7 nucleotides match TRBD2. The V segment lost 0 bases and the J segment 8 bases; nucleotides outside the gene matches: 4. CDR1 is KGHSH, CDR2 LQKENI, per germline. This CDR3 contains 14 residues. CDR3: CASSPPGLYDIQYF. In DNA form, the CDR3 reads TGTGCCAGCTCACCACCGGGACTATACGACATTCAGTACTTC.

This clonotype has a handful of counts. V and J are TRBV20-1 and TRBJ2-1; D not resolved. Looked up from germline, CDR1 is DFQATT and CDR2 is SNEGSKA (reference sequence). This CDR3 spans 15 amino acids. V shed 2 bases and J shed 0 bases, with 11 bases lying between them. The chain's CDR3 is CSARSARDSYNEQFF. Here the CDR3 DNA reads TGCAGTGCTAGATCTGCTAGGGACTCCTACAATGAGCAGTTCTTC.

This clonotype was observed a few times. The rearrangement uses TRBV5-6 and TRBJ2-7; 13 nucleotides match TRBD2. J was trimmed by 9 bases and V by 2 bases; bases with no gene match: 11. This CDR3 comprises 16 residues. The germline gives CDR1 SGHDT, CDR2 YYEEEE. CDR3 in amino acids: CASSFYRLAGGVVQYF. DNA for the CDR3: TGTGCCAGCAGCTTTTACAGACTAGCGGGAGGCGTGGTGCAGTACTTC. Full variable domain (remainder filled in from reference TRBV5-6 and TRBJ2-7): DAGVTQSPTHLIKTRGQQVTLRCSPKSGHDTVSWYQQALGQGPQFIFQYYEEEERQRGNFPDRFSGHQFPNYSSELNVNALLLGDSALYLCASSFYRLAGGVVQYFGPGTRLTVT.

The chain links TRBV7-9 to TRBJ1-5; D not resolved. Trimming pared 5 bases from V and 6 bases from J, leaving 14 bases between. There are 14 residues in the CDR3. Germline V lookup: CDR1 SEHNR, CDR2 FQNEAQ (reference sequence). The CDR3 sequence is CASSLPEPGQPQHF. CDR3 in DNA: TGTGCCAGCAGCCTACCTGAACCTGGTCAGCCCCAGCATTTT.

The chain recombines TRBV11-3 with TRBJ2-1; TRBD1 is a possible D gene (6 bases). Trimming removed 2 bases at V and 6 bases at J, with 8 bases between. The CDR3 runs to 13 residues. CDR1 and CDR2 from the germline V gene are SGHNT and YENEEA. The CDR3 nucleotides read TGTGCCAGCAGCTTACAGGGGACCAATGAGCAGTTCTTC. Its translation: CASSLQGTNEQFF.

This clonotype was picked up a small number of times. The chain links TRBV12-3 or TRBV12-4 to TRBJ1-5, with 8 bases identical to TRBD1. The trim removed 5 bases at V and 2 bases at J, leaving 14 bases unmatched. This CDR3 is 18 amino acids long. The CDR3 region is CASSGDRLGIYGNQPQHF. CDR3 in DNA: TGTGCCAGCAGTGGGGACAGGTTGGGGATATATGGCAATCAGCCCCAGCATTTT.

Concerning this clonotype itself: One junction end disagrees with the germline gene, perhaps due to a read error. For the CDR3, the DNA is TGTGCCAGTAGTATCGGCACGTATAGCAATCAGCCCCGGCATTTT. It translates to CASSIGTYSNQPRHF. The genes are TRBV19 and TRBJ1-5; D is uncertain. Germline V gene data show CDR1 as LNHDA and CDR2 as SQIVND (reference sequence). This CDR3 has 15 amino acids.

This clonotype was detected once. The chain recombines TRBV20-1 with TRBJ2-1; TRBD2 is a possible D gene (5 bases). This CDR3 has 16 residues. Germline loops: CDR1 DFQATT, CDR2 SNEGSKA (reference sequence). V was pared by 0 bases and J by 8 bases, with 20 bases between. CDR3 in DNA: TGCAGTGCTAGAGATTTTCGGGAATCGCCTAACCATGAGCAGTTCTTC. It encodes CSARDFRESPNHEQFF.

This chain links TRBV6-6 with TRBJ1-6; D is unclear. Germline lookup yields CDR1 MNHNY and CDR2 SVGAGI (reference sequence). Trimming pared 4 bases from V and 7 bases from J, leaving 14 bases between. There are 15 residues in the CDR3. The CDR3 region has the DNA TGTGCCAGCAGTTCCCCCGGCTGGTACAATTCACCCCTCCACTTT. Translation: CASSSPGWYNSPLHF.

This clonotype appeared many times. This chain joins TRBV5-1 and TRBJ1-1; D not certain. Trimming shortened V by 0 bases and J by 11 bases, and 14 bases separated the two germline ends. Germline-derived CDR1 and CDR2 are SGHRS and YFSETQ. The CDR3 is made up of 13 amino acids. Written as DNA, the CDR3 is TGCGCCAGCAGCTTGGCCGGAGCCTCTGGCGCTTTCTTT. Its translation: CASSLAGASGAFF.

This clonotype has ten or more counts. The rearrangement joins TRBV14 to TRBJ1-1; the D is unclear. V was clipped by 2 bases and J by 3 bases, with 10 bases between them. The CDR3 loop spans 14 amino acids. Germline lookup yields CDR1 SGHDN and CDR2 FVKESK. Written as DNA, the CDR3 is TGTGCCAGCAGCCAAAACCCGTGGGACACTGAAGCTTTCTTT. Amino acid sequence: CASSQNPWDTEAFF.

The rearrangement joins TRBV5-1 to TRBJ1-6; tentatively, D is TRBD1 (6 bases). The CDR3 runs to 18 residues. Germline CDR1 and CDR2: SGHRS and YFSETQ. The ends were cut back, 3 bases at V and 6 bases at J, with 22 bases in the middle. The CDR3, as DNA: TGCGCCAGCAGCTCCACACCGGGACAAATCCCCACTAATTCACCCCTCCACTTT. This sequence encodes CASSSTPGQIPTNSPLHF.

The chain employs TRBV4-3 and TRBJ2-7; 7 nucleotides line up with TRBD1. J lost 3 bases, V lost 3 bases, and 2 bases had no gene match. The CDR3 consists of 13 residues. Germline lookup yields CDR1 LGHNA and CDR2 YSLEER. For the CDR3, the DNA is TGCGCCAGCAGCCAGGACAGGAACTACGAGCAGTACTTC. Translated, it gives CASSQDRNYEQYF.

Remarks on this clonotype: Likely a read error: the CDR3 ends without its conserved phenylalanine or tryptophan. This chain links TRBV29-1 with TRBJ1-2; 10 bases agree with TRBD1. The germline CDR1 and CDR2 sequences are SQVTM and ANQGSEA. The CDR3 is 15 residues long. Trimming removed 8 bases from V and 2 bases from J; junction bases left unmatched: 11. CDR3: CSSSPETGGNYGYTL. The CDR3 DNA sequence: TGCAGCTCCAGTCCCGAGACAGGGGGCAACTATGGCTACACCTTG.

This clonotype was picked up a small number of times. The CDR3 DNA is TGTGCCAGCAGCCAAGAAGGTGGGTTACGGGGTAAGAACACTGAAGCTTTCTTT. It codes for CASSQEGGLRGKNTEAFF. The chain uses TRBV3-1 and TRBJ1-1; the D is unclear. The CDR3 sequence is 18 residues long. Germline loops: CDR1 LGHDT, CDR2 YNNKEL (reference sequence). Deletions cut 0 bases from V and 1 base from J, with 18 bases between.

The V gene is TRBV29-1, the J gene TRBJ2-1, with 8 bases identical to TRBD1. There are 15 residues in the CDR3. Germline V CDR1 and CDR2: SQVTM, ANQGSEA. V lost 8 bases and J lost 6; bases outside the gene matches: 15. The CDR3 region is CSSRGGQVLPNEQFF. The CDR3 DNA sequence: TGCAGCTCCCGAGGGGGACAGGTGCTACCCAATGAGCAGTTCTTC.